What follows are 32 T cell receptor beta chains derived from one specimen sequenced in a study of identifying expanded T cells in peripheral blood. Only in-frame clones appear in the TCRdb table, and some are missing; sequencing was by immunoSEQ multiplex PCR. Of some 54,000 clones listed, around 82% are singletons. Sequencing used blood. These receptors all stem from a person between 18 and 75 years old in good health.

This clone was found a few times. The rearrangement uses TRBV5-5 and TRBJ2-2; 9 nucleotides line up with TRBD1. CDR1 and CDR2 from the germline V gene are SGHKS and YYEKEE (reference sequence). J was trimmed by 4 bases and V by 1 base; bases with no gene match: 5. This CDR3 spans 16 amino acids. CDR3: CASSLTGGASTGELFF. Here the CDR3 DNA reads TGTGCCAGCAGCTTGACAGGGGGCGCATCCACCGGGGAGCTGTTTTTT.

The rearrangement links TRBV11-2 to TRBJ2-7; TRBD2 is a possible D gene (6 bases). The V end was cut by 5 bases, the J end by 3 bases, with 17 bases between. This CDR3 comprises 15 residues. In germline, CDR1 is SGHAT, CDR2 FQNNGV. CDR3 DNA sequence: TGTGCCAGCAGCCTGAACCGGGACTTAAACTACGAGCAGTACTTC. Translation gives CASSLNRDLNYEQYF. The whole variable domain, remainder taken from reference TRBV11-2 and TRBJ2-7, is EAGVAQSPRYKIIEKRQSVAFWCNPISGHATLYWYQQILGQGPKLLIQFQNNGVVDDSQLPKDRFSAERLKGVDSTLKIQPAKLEDSAVYLCASSLNRDLNYEQYFGPGTRLTVT.

This sequence joins TRBV7-9 and TRBJ2-3; 7 bases are shared with TRBD1. Germline V lookup: CDR1 SEHNR, CDR2 FQNEAQ (reference sequence). V gave up 1 base and J gave up 3 bases; unmatched junction bases: 4. This CDR3 is 15 amino acids long. The CDR3 loop reads CASSLGDRVTDTQYF. The CDR3 DNA sequence: TGTGCCAGCAGCTTAGGAGACAGGGTAACAGATACGCAGTATTTT.

This rearrangement joins TRBV5-5 to TRBJ2-5, with D possibly being TRBD2 (5 bases). Germline V CDR1 and CDR2: SGHKS, YYEKEE (reference sequence). CDR3 length: 13 amino acids. With 5 bases removed from V and 6 bases from J, the gap between germline ends came to 14 bases. CDR3 sequence (DNA): TGTGCCAGCAGATCCAGCCCGGGGAAGACCCAGTACTTC. It codes for CASRSSPGKTQYF.

The CDR3 here is CASRGGGGNEKLFF. CDR3 DNA: TGCGCCAGCAGGGGTGGGGGAGGTAATGAAAAACTGTTTTTT. The chain has TRBV10-2 and TRBJ1-4; tentative D call: TRBD1 (5 bases). From germline, CDR1 is WSHSY and CDR2 SAAADI. V was trimmed by 6 bases and J by 4 bases, leaving 12 bases between them. The CDR3 consists of 14 residues.

This clone was detected only once. This chain connects TRBV4-2 to TRBJ2-1; TRBD2 agrees at 9 bases. This CDR3 region has 14 residues. Trimming took 8 bases from V and 6 from J; bases not matched to a gene: 8. Per the germline V gene, CDR1 is LGHNA and CDR2 is YNFKEQ. The CDR3 region has the DNA TGTGCCAGCCGACCAGGGACTAGCTTCAATGAGCAGTTCTTC. It specifies CASRPGTSFNEQFF.

This clone was observed a handful of times. The chain couples TRBV2 to TRBJ2-3, with 9 bases aligning to TRBD2. Germline loops: CDR1 SNHLY, CDR2 FYNNEI. The CDR3 loop spans 14 amino acids. V gave up 6 bases and J gave up 8 bases; unmatched junction bases: 9. Here the CDR3 reads CASSAGTSRTTQYF. The CDR3 nucleotides read TGTGCCAGCAGCGCCGGGACTAGCCGGACTACGCAGTATTTT. The whole variable domain, remainder taken from reference TRBV2 and TRBJ2-3, is EPEVTQTPSHQVTQMGQEVILRCVPISNHLYFYWYRQILGQKVEFLVSFYNNEISEKSEIFDDQFSVERPDGSNFTLKIRSTKLEDSAMYFCASSAGTSRTTQYFGPGTRLTVL.

V and J are TRBV6-5 and TRBJ1-3; D not resolved. This CDR3 comprises 15 residues. Germline-derived CDR1 and CDR2 are MNHEY and SVGAGI. Trimming left V 2 bases short and J 0 bases short, with 8 bases between. For the CDR3, the DNA is TGTGCCAGCAGTTACGGGGATAGCTCTGGAAACACCATATATTTT. It yields the protein CASSYGDSSGNTIYF.

The genes are TRBV5-5 and TRBJ2-1; 13 nucleotides align to TRBD2. The V gene end was trimmed by 2 bases and the J gene end by 9 bases; junction bases not matched to a gene: 8. This CDR3 spans 16 amino acids. Germline CDR1 reads SGHKS; CDR2 reads YYEKEE (reference sequence). The CDR3 DNA reads TGTGCCAGCAGCTTCGATCCGGGACTAGCGGGAAGTGAGCAGTTCTTC. Encoded protein: CASSFDPGLAGSEQFF. Filled out from reference TRBV5-5 and TRBJ2-1, the complete variable domain reads DAGVTQSPTHLIKTRGQQVTLRCSPISGHKSVSWYQQVLGQGPQFIFQYYEKEERGRGNFPDRFSARQFPNYSSELNVNALLLGDSALYLCASSFDPGLAGSEQFFGPGTRLTVL.

This clone was seen a few times. The chain carries TRBV6-1 and TRBJ2-5; 7 bases line up with TRBD2. This CDR3 has 14 residues. Germline V gene data show CDR1 as MNHNS and CDR2 as SASEGT. V was pared by 6 bases and J by 2 bases, with 6 bases of the junction left unmatched. The CDR3 DNA sequence: TGTGCCAGCAGAAGGGACTACCAGCAAGAGACCCAGTACTTC. Residues: CASRRDYQQETQYF.

This rearrangement joins TRBV11-3 to TRBJ2-1; 8 nucleotides agree with TRBD1. Trimming took 1 base from V and 5 from J; bases not matched to a gene: 4. Looked up from germline, CDR1 is SGHNT and CDR2 is YENEEA. This CDR3 has 15 residues. CDR3 coding DNA: TGTGCCAGCAGCTTAGCCCAGGGGGCGAACAATGAGCAGTTCTTC. This gives the protein CASSLAQGANNEQFF.

This chain joins TRBV9 and TRBJ2-1; D tentatively fits TRBD1 or TRBD2 (5 bases each). Germline-derived CDR1 and CDR2 are SGDLS and YYNGEE. The CDR3 length is 16 residues. Deletions cut 2 bases from V and 8 bases from J, with 20 bases between. The DNA of the CDR3 is TGTGCCAGCAGCGTGGGGGATCCCCGGGGCCGCGATGAGCAGTTCTTC. This sequence encodes CASSVGDPRGRDEQFF.

The rearrangement uses TRBV30 and TRBJ2-1; D remains ambiguous. Deletions cut 4 bases from V and 4 bases from J, with 14 bases between. This CDR3 region has 14 residues. Germline CDR1 GTSNPN, CDR2 SVGIG (reference sequence). The CDR3 nucleotides are TGTGCCTGGAAATATTCTCCTAGTTACAATGAGCAGTTCTTC. It translates to CAWKYSPSYNEQFF.

The chain has TRBV5-6 and TRBJ2-5, with 13 bases identical to TRBD2. Unmatched junction bases numbered 10, after V lost 4 bases and J lost 4 bases. The CDR3 sequence is 17 residues long. The germline V gene encodes CDR1 SGHDT and CDR2 YYEEEE. CDR3 bases: TGTGCCAGCAGCACCGGACTAGCGGGAGACTTAGGAGAGACCCAGTACTTC. Amino acid sequence: CASSTGLAGDLGETQYF.

The rearrangement links TRBV27 to TRBJ2-2; 9 nucleotides align to TRBD1. V was clipped by 5 bases and J by 8 bases; unmatched bases: 9. Germline V gives CDR1 MNHEY, CDR2 SMNVEV (reference sequence). There are 15 residues in the CDR3. The CDR3 nucleotides are TGTGCCAGCAGTACCATACAGGGGGCGTCGGGGGAGCTGTTTTTT. Its translation is CASSTIQGASGELFF.

This clone was detected a few times. The chain links TRBV10-3 to TRBJ2-1; possibly TRBD1 for D (5 bases). Per the germline V gene, CDR1 is ENHRY and CDR2 is SYGVKD. The ends were cut back, 7 bases at V and 14 bases at J, with 9 bases in the middle. The CDR3 loop spans 9 amino acids. CDR3 residues: CAIKPREFF. DNA for the CDR3: TGTGCCATCAAGCCCAGGGAGTTCTTC.

This clone was recorded only once. This sequence joins TRBV19 and TRBJ2-3; D not certain. V shed 5 bases and J shed 6 bases, with 15 bases lying between them. This CDR3 comprises 14 residues. Germline lookup yields CDR1 LNHDA and CDR2 SQIVND (reference sequence). The CDR3 sequence is CASSPTLLPDTQYF. The CDR3 DNA is TGTGCCAGTAGTCCGACCCTCTTGCCTGATACGCAGTATTTT. Filled out from reference TRBV19 and TRBJ2-3, the complete variable domain reads DGGITQSPKYLFRKEGQNVTLSCEQNLNHDAMYWYRQDPGQGLRLIYYSQIVNDFQKGDIAEGYSVSREKKESFPLTVTSAQKNPTAFYLCASSPTLLPDTQYFGPGTRLTVL.

This sequence joins TRBV19 and TRBJ2-1, with 7 bases lining up with TRBD2. CDR1 and CDR2 (germline): LNHDA, SQIVND (reference sequence). With V trimmed by 3 bases and J by 0 bases, 5 bases remained unmatched. CDR3 length: 16 residues. The CDR3 nucleotides are TGTGCCAGTAGTATCCCTAGCGGAATCTCCTACAATGAGCAGTTCTTC. This sequence encodes CASSIPSGISYNEQFF.

The sample holds one count of this clone. The V gene is TRBV2, the J gene TRBJ1-4; no clear D gene. V lost 3 bases to trimming and J lost 3 bases, with 8 bases between them. This CDR3 spans 14 amino acids. CDR1 is SNHLY and CDR2 is FYNNEI in the germline V gene. The CDR3 coding sequence is TGTGCCAGCAGTGAGGACGGTCCTAATGAAAAACTGTTTTTT. Encoded protein: CASSEDGPNEKLFF.

The chain carries TRBV18 and TRBJ1-2; D remains unclear. Trimming stripped 2 bases from V and 7 bases from J, with 14 bases between. CDR3 length: 14 residues. Germline V lookup: CDR1 KGHSH, CDR2 LQKENI. The DNA of the CDR3 is TGTGCCAGCTCACCATTGGACCGCTCGAGTGGCTACACCTTC. This encodes CASSPLDRSSGYTF. The full variable domain, its missing parts supplied by reference TRBV18 and TRBJ1-2, is NAGVMQNPRHLVRRRGQEARLRCSPMKGHSHVYWYRQLPEEGLKFMVYLQKENIIDESGMPKERFSAEFPKEGPSILRIQQVVRGDSAAYFCASSPLDRSSGYTFGSGTRLTVV.

The chain links TRBV19 to TRBJ1-4; a weak D match, TRBD1 (5 bases). There are 15 residues in the CDR3. Trimming removed 1 base from V and 0 bases from J, with 6 bases in between. Germline V CDR1 and CDR2: LNHDA, SQIVND (reference sequence). CDR3 sequence: CASSIGGATNEKLFF. CDR3 nucleotide sequence: TGTGCCAGTAGTATAGGGGGCGCAACTAATGAAAAACTGTTTTTT.

The rearrangement links TRBV10-3 to TRBJ2-1, with 9 nucleotides matching TRBD2. Germline V CDR1 and CDR2: ENHRY, SYGVKD. This CDR3 spans 16 amino acids. The V and J ends lost 0 bases and 7 bases, in that order; junction bases with no gene match: 7. The CDR3 sequence: CAISESGAGGYNEQFF. CDR3 in DNA: TGTGCCATCAGTGAGTCGGGCGCGGGAGGGTATAATGAGCAGTTCTTC.

This clone was observed once. The J gene is TRBJ2-1, the V gene TRBV5-1, with TRBD2 identical over 13 bases. V shed 4 bases and J 6 bases; nucleotides not matched to a gene: 7. Germline V gene sequence: CDR1 SGHRS, CDR2 YFSETQ. The CDR3 is 16 amino acids. The CDR3 spells CASSTSGTSGINEQFF. The DNA for the CDR3 is TGCGCCAGCAGCACGTCCGGGACTAGCGGGATCAATGAGCAGTTCTTC.

This clone was picked up one time. The chain carries TRBV6-1 and TRBJ1-2; TRBD1 matches 8 bases. CDR3 length equals 15 residues. V lost 5 bases to trimming and J lost 8 bases; unmatched junction nucleotides: 13. Germline lookup yields CDR1 MNHNS and CDR2 SASEGT. The CDR3 loop reads CASSSNPGQDGGYTF. The CDR3 DNA reads TGTGCCAGCAGTTCCAACCCGGGACAGGATGGAGGCTACACCTTC.

The chain employs TRBV6-5 and TRBJ2-5; TRBD1 might be the D (6 bases). The CDR3 contains 11 residues. Looked up from germline, CDR1 is MNHEY and CDR2 is SVGAGI. V gave up 8 bases and J gave up 5 bases, with 9 bases separating them. The CDR3 region is CASFRGETQYF. DNA of the CDR3: TGTGCCAGCTTTAGGGGGGAGACCCAGTACTTC.

The chain has TRBV4-3 and TRBJ1-5, with D perhaps TRBD1 (6 bases). This CDR3 spans 16 amino acids. With 4 bases removed from V and 4 bases from J, the gap between germline ends came to 17 bases. Germline-derived CDR1 and CDR2 are LGHNA and YSLEER. Here the CDR3 DNA reads TGCGCCAGCAGCCCCCGATACAGGGCCCTTAATCAGCCCCAGCATTTT. This encodes CASSPRYRALNQPQHF.

The V and J genes are TRBV7-3 and TRBJ1-4; TRBD1 aligns across 7 bases. The CDR3 is made up of 15 amino acids. The V gene's germline CDR1 is SGHTA and CDR2 FQGTGA. V trimming: 0 bases; J trimming: 7 bases; junction bases outside the gene matches: 5. The CDR3 sequence: CASSLTGGLTEKLFF. The DNA for the CDR3 is TGTGCCAGCAGCTTAACAGGGGGCCTTACTGAAAAACTGTTTTTT.

V usage is TRBV15 and J usage is TRBJ2-2, with D perhaps matching TRBD1 (6 bases). V was pared by 0 bases and J by 5 bases, with 13 bases between. This CDR3 is 16 amino acids long. Germline V gene sequence: CDR1 LNHNV, CDR2 YYDKDF (reference sequence). CDR3 sequence: CATSRDAAGVTGELFF. CDR3 sequence (DNA): TGTGCCACCAGCAGAGATGCGGCAGGGGTGACCGGGGAGCTGTTTTTT.

The chain uses TRBV7-2 and TRBJ2-7, with D possibly being TRBD1 (5 bases). The CDR3 covers 13 residues. Trimming shortened V by 1 base and J by 3 bases, and 7 bases separated the two germline ends. Germline CDR1 and CDR2: SGHTA and FQGNSA. The CDR3 loop reads CASSLGGHYEQYF. The CDR3 DNA sequence: TGTGCCAGCAGCTTAGGGGGCCACTACGAGCAGTACTTC.

The V and J genes are TRBV25-1 and TRBJ1-3; D is uncertain. V was pared by 5 bases and J by 4 bases, with 6 bases between. Per the germline V gene, CDR1 is MGHDK and CDR2 is SYGVNS. The CDR3 length is 12 residues. The CDR3 nucleotides are TGTGCCAGCAGTTCAGTAGGAAACACCATATATTTT. Encoded protein: CASSSVGNTIYF. Full variable domain (outside the CDR3, taken from reference TRBV25-1 and TRBJ1-3): EADIYQTPRYLVIGTGKKITLECSQTMGHDKMYWYQQDPGMELHLIHYSYGVNSTEKGDLSSESTVSRIRTEHFPLTLESARPSHTSQYLCASSSVGNTIYFGEGSWLTVV.

CDR3 residues: CAWSGGMLNTEAFF. In DNA, the CDR3 is TGTGCCTGGAGTGGAGGGATGTTGAACACTGAAGCTTTCTTT. The chain is built from TRBV30 and TRBJ1-1, with no clear D. The CDR3 runs to 14 residues. Trimming removed 1 base from V and 0 bases from J, with 9 bases in between. CDR1 and CDR2 (germline): GTSNPN, SVGIG (reference sequence).

The genes are TRBV7-6 and TRBJ2-7; TRBD2 agrees at 13 bases. Germline V lookup: CDR1 SGHVS, CDR2 FNYEAQ. The CDR3 is made up of 19 amino acids. Germline trimming cut 5 bases from V and 1 base from J; bases unmatched to any gene: 14. This CDR3 is CASSLSPGLAGKKSYEQYF. CDR3 nucleotides: TGTGCCAGCAGCCTATCCCCGGGACTAGCGGGAAAAAAGTCCTACGAGCAGTACTTC.